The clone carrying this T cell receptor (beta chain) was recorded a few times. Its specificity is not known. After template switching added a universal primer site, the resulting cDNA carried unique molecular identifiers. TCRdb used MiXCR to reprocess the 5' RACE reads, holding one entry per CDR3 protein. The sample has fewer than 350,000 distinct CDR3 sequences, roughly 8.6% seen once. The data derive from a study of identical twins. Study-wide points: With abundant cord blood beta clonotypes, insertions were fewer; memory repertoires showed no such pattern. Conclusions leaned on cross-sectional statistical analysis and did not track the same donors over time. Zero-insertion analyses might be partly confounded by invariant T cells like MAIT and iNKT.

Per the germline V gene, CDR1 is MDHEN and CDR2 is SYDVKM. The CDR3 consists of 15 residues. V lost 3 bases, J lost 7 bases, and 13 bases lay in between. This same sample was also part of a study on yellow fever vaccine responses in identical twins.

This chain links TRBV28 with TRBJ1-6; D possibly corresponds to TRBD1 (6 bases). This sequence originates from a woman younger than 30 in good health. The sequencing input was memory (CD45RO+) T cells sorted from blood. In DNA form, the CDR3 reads TGTGCCAGCAGTTTTATGGGGACACAAAATTCACCCCTCCACTTT. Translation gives CASSFMGTQNSPLHF.